The 27 T cell receptor beta chains below all came from one sample that was sequenced in a study of blood T cell repertoires in COVID-19. Profiling relied on immunoSEQ multiplex PCR, and the TCRdb table lists in-frame clones only, not all of them. This sample yields about 120,000 clones, of which 80% to 90% are seen a single time; roughly a quarter belongs to the top ten. Sequenced sample: peripheral blood. Receptor source: a man between 70 and 80 years old with active or convalescent COVID-19.

The chain is built from TRBV7-9 and TRBJ2-7; D possibly corresponds to TRBD2 (6 bases). This CDR3 is built from 16 residues. Deletions cut 6 bases from V and 0 bases from J, with 18 bases between. The germline V gene encodes CDR1 SEHNR and CDR2 FQNEAQ (reference sequence). CDR3 sequence reads: CASSSSRSSDSYEQYF. The CDR3 DNA is TGTGCCAGCAGTAGCAGTAGGTCTAGCGACTCCTACGAGCAGTACTTC.

V gene TRBV6-6 combines with J gene TRBJ1-2; possible D gene TRBD1, 5 bases. The CDR3 extends over 14 amino acids. Looked up from germline, CDR1 is MNHNY and CDR2 is SVGAGI (reference sequence). Deletions cut 10 bases from V and 0 bases from J, with 15 bases between. The DNA for the CDR3 is TGTGCCACCCTAGACGGGGGTACTAACTATGGCTACACCTTC. This sequence encodes CATLDGGTNYGYTF.

The CDR3 is CASSPRTSGGNEQFF. CDR3 coding DNA: TGTGCCAGCAGCCCAAGGACTAGCGGGGGAAATGAGCAGTTCTTC. V and J are TRBV11-2 and TRBJ2-1; TRBD2 matches at 13 bases. Germline CDR1 SGHAT, CDR2 FQNNGV. The trim removed 5 bases at V and 7 bases at J, leaving 5 bases unmatched. The CDR3 spans 15 residues.

This clone was detected only once. V usage is TRBV19 and J usage is TRBJ2-3, with 7 bases that match TRBD2. From germline, CDR1 is LNHDA and CDR2 SQIVND (reference sequence). The CDR3 is made up of 17 amino acids. V was clipped by 0 bases and J by 1 base; unmatched bases: 7. The CDR3 sequence is CASSIDRGGGRTDTQYF. DNA of the CDR3: TGTGCCAGTAGTATAGATCGCGGCGGGGGACGCACAGATACGCAGTATTTT.

This chain connects TRBV5-1 to TRBJ2-7, with a tentative D call TRBD1 (5 bases). Trimming removed 2 bases at V and 5 bases at J, with 17 bases between. Germline V CDR1 and CDR2: SGHRS, YFSETQ. The CDR3 sequence is 15 residues long. CDR3 DNA sequence: TGCGCCAGCAGCTTATCGGGCGACAGCACCCACGAGCAGTACTTC. It is translated as CASSLSGDSTHEQYF.

The chain carries TRBV4-2 and TRBJ2-1, with 9 positions matching TRBD2. This CDR3 spans 17 amino acids. J lost 7 bases, V lost 4 bases, and 14 bases had no gene match. Germline V CDR1 and CDR2: LGHNA, YNFKEQ. CDR3 DNA sequence: TGTGCCAGCAGCCCCCTCGGCGGGAGGGCCCTCGGGAATGAGCAGTTCTTC. This codes for CASSPLGGRALGNEQFF.

V usage is TRBV5-1 and J usage is TRBJ2-1; D is unclear. Per the germline V gene, CDR1 is SGHRS and CDR2 is YFSETQ. The V gene lost 0 bases and the J gene lost 4 bases, with 11 bases spanning the gap. The CDR3 is made up of 15 amino acids. The CDR3 nucleotides are TGCGCCAGCAGCTTGGCTTTGGCCCTGTACAATGAGCAGTTCTTC. This encodes CASSLALALYNEQFF. Combining the CDR3 with reference TRBV5-1 and TRBJ2-1 gives the whole variable domain KAGVTQTPRYLIKTRGQQVTLSCSPISGHRSVSWYQQTPGQGLQFLFEYFSETQRNKGNFPGRFSGRQFSNSRSEMNVSTLELGDSALYLCASSLALALYNEQFFGPGTRLTVL.

The chain employs TRBV7-2 and TRBJ2-5, with D perhaps matching TRBD1 (5 bases). Germline V gene data show CDR1 as SGHTA and CDR2 as FQGNSA. This CDR3 is built from 14 residues. The V gene lost 5 bases and the J gene lost 5 bases, with 15 bases spanning the gap. CDR3 loop: CASSIPTVRETQYF. CDR3 sequence (DNA): TGTGCCAGCAGCATACCGACAGTTCGGGAGACCCAGTACTTC. Full variable domain (outside the CDR3, taken from reference TRBV7-2 and TRBJ2-5): GAGVSQSPSNKVTEKGKDVELRCDPISGHTALYWYRQSLGQGLEFLIYFQGNSAPDKSGLPSDRFSAERTGGSVSTLTIQRTQQEDSAVYLCASSIPTVRETQYFGPGTRLLVL.

The sample holds one count of this clone. J is TRBJ2-1 and V is TRBV27; TRBD2 might be the D (5 bases). The V end was cut by 7 bases, the J end by 7 bases, with 11 bases between. Germline lookup yields CDR1 MNHEY and CDR2 SMNVEV (reference sequence). The CDR3 contains 12 residues. The CDR3: CASISPGNEQFF. In DNA form, the CDR3 reads TGTGCCAGCATCTCGCCGGGGAATGAGCAGTTCTTC.

The V and J genes are TRBV7-2 and TRBJ1-3; D is uncertain. The CDR3 sequence is 14 residues long. In germline, CDR1 is SGHTA, CDR2 FQGNSA. Trimming removed 5 bases from V and 2 bases from J, with 10 bases in between. The CDR3 DNA reads TGTGCCAGCAGCCCCGCAAGCGCTGGAAACACCATATATTTT. This codes for CASSPASAGNTIYF.

This chain joins TRBV28 and TRBJ1-2; TRBD1 is a possible D gene (6 bases). CDR1 is MDHEN, CDR2 SYDVKM, per germline. The CDR3 has 13 residues. Trimming took off 5 bases at V and 6 bases at J, with 13 bases between the two ends. The CDR3 here is CASSQGWGNGYTF. CDR3 nucleotide sequence: TGTGCCAGCAGTCAGGGGTGGGGTAATGGCTACACCTTC.

This chain links TRBV11-2 with TRBJ2-7, with TRBD1 identical over 10 bases. Germline V CDR1 and CDR2: SGHAT, FQNNGV. This CDR3 spans 15 amino acids. Trimming removed 1 base from V and 5 bases from J; junction bases left unmatched: 5. DNA for the CDR3: TGTGCCAGCAGCTTAGCCGGGACAGGGGCGGACGAGCAGTACTTC. This codes for CASSLAGTGADEQYF.

The chain uses TRBV19 and TRBJ2-2; a possible D gene is TRBD1 (6 bases). Looked up from germline, CDR1 is LNHDA and CDR2 is SQIVND (reference sequence). The CDR3 consists of 12 residues. The V end was cut by 5 bases, the J end by 6 bases, with 7 bases between. For the CDR3, the DNA is TGTGCCAGTAGTCCAGGGGCCGGGGAGCTGTTTTTT. This codes for CASSPGAGELFF.

The V gene is TRBV27, the J gene TRBJ1-5; 9 bases line up with TRBD1. After removal of 5 bases from V and 7 bases from J, the junction contained 6 bases not matched to a gene. The V gene's germline CDR1 is MNHEY and CDR2 SMNVEV (reference sequence). The CDR3 covers 14 residues. The CDR3 here is CASSLGQGWQPQHF. The CDR3 nucleotides are TGTGCCAGCAGTCTAGGACAGGGGTGGCAGCCCCAGCATTTT.

The genes are TRBV28 and TRBJ1-3; TRBD1 might be the D (5 bases). V gave up 8 bases and J gave up 2 bases, with 13 bases separating them. The CDR3 totals 14 residues. CDR1 is MDHEN, CDR2 SYDVKM, per germline. This chain's CDR3 is CASGVGGTGNTIYF. The CDR3 region has the DNA TGTGCCAGCGGAGTGGGGGGAACTGGAAACACCATATATTTT. The whole variable domain, remainder taken from reference TRBV28 and TRBJ1-3, is DVKVTQSSRYLVKRTGEKVFLECVQDMDHENMFWYRQDPGLGLRLIYFSYDVKMKEKGDIPEGYSVSREKKERFSLILESASTNQTSMYLCASGVGGTGNTIYFGEGSWLTVV.

The chain recombines TRBV5-1 with TRBJ1-4; 7 bases match TRBD1. V trimming: 0 bases; J trimming: 3 bases; junction bases outside the gene matches: 8. There are 17 residues in the CDR3. Germline V gives CDR1 SGHRS, CDR2 YFSETQ. The CDR3 reads CASSLGAGGGSNEKLFF. The CDR3 DNA is TGCGCCAGCAGCTTGGGGGCAGGGGGAGGATCTAATGAAAAACTGTTTTTT.

The V gene is TRBV4-2, the J gene TRBJ2-2; TRBD2 matches 10 bases. This CDR3 has 19 amino acids. Looked up from germline, CDR1 is LGHNA and CDR2 is YNFKEQ. J was trimmed by 1 base and V by 2 bases; bases with no gene match: 10. The chain's CDR3 is CASSQMGLANRENTGELFF. The CDR3 DNA reads as TGTGCCAGCAGCCAAATGGGACTAGCGAACCGAGAGAACACCGGGGAGCTGTTTTTT.

This chain uses TRBV27 with TRBJ1-2; 7 bases line up with TRBD1. With 4 bases clipped from V and 4 bases from J, the junction kept 6 bases outside the gene matches. The germline V gene encodes CDR1 MNHEY and CDR2 SMNVEV (reference sequence). This CDR3 comprises 14 residues. DNA for the CDR3: TGTGCCAGCAGTTCTAGACAGGGAGTCTATGGCTACACCTTC. It codes for CASSSRQGVYGYTF.

V usage is TRBV19 and J usage is TRBJ2-3; 10 nucleotides line up with TRBD2. CDR3 length equals 15 residues. After removal of 5 bases from V and 6 bases from J, the junction contained 8 bases not matched to a gene. Germline V gene data show CDR1 as LNHDA and CDR2 as SQIVND (reference sequence). The CDR3 DNA reads TGTGCCAGTAGTCAAAGCGGGAGGGCCCGGGATACGCAGTATTTT. The encoded protein is CASSQSGRARDTQYF.

The CDR3 DNA follows: TGTGCCAGCAGACCCCGGACTAGCGGGGGGAGGTTGGATGAAAAACTGTTTTTT. Translating gives CASRPRTSGGRLDEKLFF. This chain uses TRBV28 with TRBJ1-4; TRBD1 might be the D (5 bases). V was shortened by 6 bases and J by 6 bases, with 26 bases between the two germline ends. The CDR3 runs 18 residues. The germline CDR1 and CDR2 sequences are MDHEN and SYDVKM.

This clone was found a few times. This chain uses TRBV5-6 with TRBJ1-1; D might be TRBD1 (6 bases). CDR1 SGHDT and CDR2 YYEEEE come from the germline V gene. The V end lost 5 bases, the J end lost 3 bases, and 20 bases lay between the germline ends. This CDR3 comprises 16 residues. Here the CDR3 reads CASSSWWLGAYTEAFF. The CDR3 DNA reads TGTGCCAGCAGTTCTTGGTGGCTGGGGGCCTACACTGAAGCTTTCTTT.

The chain links TRBV5-1 to TRBJ1-2; D is possibly TRBD1 (5 bases). This CDR3 spans 15 amino acids. Germline-derived CDR1 and CDR2 are SGHRS and YFSETQ. V lost 0 bases and J lost 1, with 10 bases in between. The chain's CDR3 is CASSLEPGHNYGYTF. CDR3 nucleotide sequence: TGCGCCAGCAGCTTGGAACCAGGGCATAACTATGGCTACACCTTC.

V and J are TRBV27 and TRBJ1-5, with 7 bases lining up with TRBD1. Germline values: CDR1 MNHEY, CDR2 SMNVEV (reference sequence). This CDR3 has 15 amino acids. V was pared by 6 bases and J by 2 bases, with 7 bases of the junction left unmatched. As DNA, the CDR3 is TGTGCCAGCAGCGGACAGGCCAGCGGCAATCAGCCCCAGCATTTT. Translating gives CASSGQASGNQPQHF.

This chain connects TRBV24-1 to TRBJ2-2; 12 bases align to TRBD1. Losses at the gene ends were 4 bases for V and 3 bases for J; bases not matched to a gene: 2. Germline lookup yields CDR1 KGHDR and CDR2 SFDVKD. CDR3 length: 16 amino acids. CDR3 region: CATSEGTGGHTGELFF. The CDR3 coding sequence is TGTGCCACCAGTGAGGGGACAGGGGGCCACACCGGGGAGCTGTTTTTT.

Of note for this clone: A read error may account for a junction end that differs from germline. V usage is TRBV7-7 and J usage is TRBJ2-3, with 9 bases identical to TRBD2. Germline loops: CDR1 SSHAT, CDR2 FNYEAQ (reference sequence). The CDR3 loop spans 15 amino acids. The DNA for the CDR3 is TGTGCTAGCAGCTTAGATAGCGGGAGTGTAGATACGCAGTATTTT. Amino acid sequence: CASSLDSGSVDTQYF.

CDR3 nucleotides: TGTGCCAGCAGGGGACAAATGGGAACCGGGGAGCTGTTTTTT. Amino acid sequence: CASRGQMGTGELFF. The chain uses TRBV27 and TRBJ2-2, with TRBD1 as a possible D gene (6 bases). This CDR3 is built from 14 residues. Between the trimmed V and J ends, which lost 6 bases and 5 bases, there was a span of 13 bases. Germline assignment: CDR1 MNHEY and CDR2 SMNVEV (reference sequence).

In this sample, this clone turned up once. The V call is TRBV6-5, the J call TRBJ1-1, with D possibly matching TRBD1 (5 bases). In germline, CDR1 is MNHEY, CDR2 SVGAGI. The CDR3 covers 15 residues. V gave up 2 bases and J gave up 6 bases, with 16 bases separating them. DNA for the CDR3: TGTGCCAGCAGTTACCTGGGGCAGGGTCGTCCTGAAGCTTTCTTT. This codes for CASSYLGQGRPEAFF.